These 24 T cell receptor beta chains were sequenced from one sample in a study of Graves' ophthalmopathy and Graves' hyperthyroidism. RNA transcripts were the source from which TCR beta CDR3 regions were amplified. An opening RT-PCR round employed HTBI primers and preceded a second-round multiplex PCR. TCRdb redid the calling of the multiplex PCR reads with MiXCR, one entry per CDR3 protein. The sample has about 700,000 distinct CDR3 sequences, approximately 40% seen once; the top ten hold approximately 43%. Material: peripheral blood. The source is an adult man with Graves' ophthalmopathy.

The V gene is TRBV7-9, the J gene TRBJ1-2; 11 bases fit TRBD1. V lost 5 bases and J lost 10; bases outside the gene matches: 6. The CDR3 runs 13 residues. In germline, CDR1 is SEHNR, CDR2 FQNEAQ (reference sequence). The CDR3 sequence is CASSARTGGAYTF. Here the CDR3 DNA reads TGTGCCAGCAGCGCACGGACAGGGGGCGCCTACACCTTC. Full variable domain (remainder filled in from reference TRBV7-9 and TRBJ1-2): DTGVSQNPRHKITKRGQNVTFRCDPISEHNRLYWYRQTLGQGPEFLTYFQNEAQLEKSRLLSDRFSAERPKGSFSTLEIQRTEQGDSAMYLCASSARTGGAYTFGSGTRLTVV.

The V call is TRBV7-9, the J call TRBJ2-5, with D perhaps matching TRBD2 (5 bases). The CDR3 spans 16 residues. The V gene's germline CDR1 is SEHNR and CDR2 FQNEAQ (reference sequence). The V end was cut by 6 bases, the J end by 5 bases, with 22 bases between. CDR3 coding DNA: TGTGCCAGCAGTTACTCGAACCAGGCCCCGGGGGAGACCCAGTACTTC. Its translation: CASSYSNQAPGETQYF.

The chain carries TRBV11-2 and TRBJ2-5; 8 bases map to TRBD2. The germline V gene encodes CDR1 SGHAT and CDR2 FQNNGV. This CDR3 is built from 14 residues. V trimming: 2 bases; J trimming: 5 bases; junction bases outside the gene matches: 4. CDR3 DNA sequence: TGTGCCAGCAGCTTACCTCTAGCGGGCGAGACCCAGTACTTC. It yields the protein CASSLPLAGETQYF. Variable domain in full (rest from reference TRBV11-2 and TRBJ2-5): EAGVAQSPRYKIIEKRQSVAFWCNPISGHATLYWYQQILGQGPKLLIQFQNNGVVDDSQLPKDRFSAERLKGVDSTLKIQPAKLEDSAVYLCASSLPLAGETQYFGPGTRLLVL.

As regards this clonotype: Sequence at one end of the junction differs from germline and may be a read error. The V and J genes are TRBV20-1 and TRBJ1-5, with 7 nucleotides matching TRBD1. Germline CDR1 DFQATT, CDR2 SNEGSKA (reference sequence). This CDR3 has 15 amino acids. This chain's CDR3 is CSARALDRLDQPQHF. In nucleotides, the CDR3 is TGCAGTGCCAGAGCGTTGGACAGGCTGGATCAGCCCCAGCATTTT.

At least ten counts were recorded for this clonotype. The CDR3, as DNA: TGTGCCATCAGTGATCATTCCGCGGGCACCTACGAGCAGTACTTC. Protein sequence: CAISDHSAGTYEQYF. The chain carries TRBV10-3 and TRBJ2-7; perhaps TRBD2 as D (5 bases). The CDR3 spans 15 residues. The V gene lost 3 bases and the J gene lost 2 bases, with 14 bases spanning the gap. Germline V CDR1 and CDR2: ENHRY, SYGVKD.

The chain uses TRBV7-9 and TRBJ2-7, with TRBD1 matching 7 bases. Looked up from germline, CDR1 is SEHNR and CDR2 is FQNEAQ (reference sequence). Trimming at V came to 4 bases and at J to 0 bases, leaving 3 bases not matched to a gene. The CDR3 loop spans 14 amino acids. CDR3 in DNA: TGTGCCAGCAGCTCGACAGGGATCTCCTACGAGCAGTACTTC. Its protein is CASSSTGISYEQYF.

V usage is TRBV25-1 and J usage is TRBJ1-1; perhaps TRBD1 as D (5 bases). The ends were cut back, 4 bases at V and 8 bases at J, with 8 bases in the middle. The CDR3 spans 11 residues. The germline V gene encodes CDR1 MGHDK and CDR2 SYGVNS. CDR3 sequence: CASSANREAFF. CDR3 nucleotides: TGTGCCAGCAGTGCGAACAGGGAAGCTTTCTTT.

The chain is built from TRBV9 and TRBJ1-3, with 10 bases aligning to TRBD1. Germline CDR1 is SGDLS and CDR2 is YYNGEE. Trimming at V came to 4 bases and at J to 4 bases, leaving 5 bases not matched to a gene. CDR3 size: 15 residues. The DNA of the CDR3 is TGTGCCAGCAGCCAAGACAGGGGGCGCGGAAACACCATATATTTT. Residues: CASSQDRGRGNTIYF.

This clonotype was observed a handful of times. The CDR3 DNA sequence: TGTGCCTGGAGCCCGGGACAGTCATTTGAAGCTTTCTTT. Translated, it gives CAWSPGQSFEAFF. The chain combines TRBV30 with TRBJ1-1; 7 nucleotides agree with TRBD1. The CDR3 runs 13 residues. From germline, CDR1 is GTSNPN and CDR2 SVGIG (reference sequence). The trim removed 3 bases at V and 7 bases at J, leaving 8 bases unmatched.

In this sample, this clonotype turned up many times. V gene TRBV11-2 combines with J gene TRBJ1-6, with D hard to call. This CDR3 region has 13 residues. V was pared by 0 bases and J by 18 bases, with 15 bases between. Germline CDR1 SGHAT, CDR2 FQNNGV. The CDR3, as DNA: TGTGCCAGCAGCTTAGATTGGACCCGGGATGGCCACTTT. Translated, it gives CASSLDWTRDGHF.

This clonotype was seen repeatedly, ten times or more. The chain carries TRBV7-9 and TRBJ1-2, with D uncertain. The germline V and J ends were trimmed by 5 bases and 2 bases, with 6 bases remaining between them. CDR3 length: 12 residues. Looked up from germline, CDR1 is SEHNR and CDR2 is FQNEAQ (reference sequence). CDR3 protein: CASSQLNYGYTF. For the CDR3, the DNA is TGTGCCAGCAGCCAGTTAAACTATGGCTACACCTTC.

The chain employs TRBV6-1 and TRBJ1-6; D is unresolved. Germline CDR1 MNHNS, CDR2 SASEGT. The CDR3 is 13 residues long. Between the trimmed V and J ends, which lost 7 bases and 8 bases, there was a span of 12 bases. The CDR3 nucleotides are TGTGCCAGCAAACCTAGCAAGGATTCACCCCTCCACTTT. Amino acid sequence: CASKPSKDSPLHF.

This clonotype was recorded at least ten times. This chain connects TRBV2 to TRBJ2-7; the match to TRBD1 covers 10 bases. CDR3 size: 14 residues. With 7 bases clipped from V and 4 bases from J, the junction kept 7 bases outside the gene matches. Germline assignment: CDR1 SNHLY and CDR2 FYNNEI. The chain's CDR3 is CASTISGQGYEQYF. CDR3 bases: TGTGCCAGCACAATTTCGGGACAGGGGTACGAGCAGTACTTC.

The chain carries TRBV7-8 and TRBJ1-1; D remains ambiguous. The CDR3 has 12 residues. The germline V and J ends were trimmed by 5 bases and 11 bases, with 15 bases remaining between them. Germline assignment: CDR1 SGHVS and CDR2 FQNEAQ. In DNA form, the CDR3 reads TGTGCCAGCAGCCCAACCCTCACACAGGCTTTCTTT. Its translation: CASSPTLTQAFF.

The genes are TRBV25-1 and TRBJ1-1, with D possibly TRBD1 on 6 matching bases. V was pared by 4 bases and J by 5 bases, with 17 bases between. This CDR3 has 15 amino acids. Germline CDR1 reads MGHDK; CDR2 reads SYGVNS. The CDR3, as DNA: TGTGCCAGCAGTGGGGTTGGGCAGGGGTGGACTGAAGCTTTCTTT. Protein sequence: CASSGVGQGWTEAFF.

The sample holds a few counts of this clonotype. At one boundary the junction diverges from the germline segment, which might be a read error. The rearrangement links TRBV10-3 to TRBJ1-2, with 8 bases that match TRBD1. Germline CDR1 is ENHRY and CDR2 is SYGVKD. The CDR3 length is 14 residues. CDR3 DNA sequence: TGTGCCAGCAGTTACCTGGACAGGGTTGGTGGCTACACCTTC. This translates into CASSYLDRVGGYTF.

This clonotype has more than one count but fewer than ten. The chain uses TRBV12-3 or TRBV12-4 and TRBJ2-7, with D possibly matching TRBD2 (6 bases). Trimming stripped 6 bases from V and 0 bases from J, with 12 bases between. The CDR3 sequence is 14 residues long. CDR3 sequence reads: CASSFHGSSYEQYF. Here the CDR3 DNA reads TGTGCCAGCAGCTTTCACGGGAGCTCCTACGAGCAGTACTTC.

The table lists this clonotype with many counts. This rearrangement joins TRBV9 to TRBJ1-1; D possibly corresponds to TRBD1 (6 bases). Trimming took off 0 bases at V and 1 base at J, with 10 bases between the two ends. The germline V gene encodes CDR1 SGDLS and CDR2 YYNGEE. The CDR3 is 15 residues long. In nucleotides, the CDR3 is TGTGCCAGCAGCGTAGAGGGGGGGCCGAACACTGAAGCTTTCTTT. It specifies CASSVEGGPNTEAFF.

This clonotype was recorded a few times. An end of the junction differs from the germline gene, which may be a read error. The chain links TRBV10-3 to TRBJ2-5, with 7 bases fitting TRBD1. This CDR3 contains 15 residues. Germline lookup yields CDR1 ENHRY and CDR2 SYGVKD. CDR3 DNA: TGTGCCAGCAGTTCAAGGGACAGATTGGAAGAGACCCAGTACTTC. Translation gives CASSSRDRLEETQYF.

A few counts support this clonotype. The CDR3 sequence is CATSDYRGHPYEQYF. CDR3 coding DNA: TGTGCCACCAGTGACTACAGGGGACATCCCTACGAGCAGTACTTC. This chain connects TRBV24-1 to TRBJ2-7; 7 bases match TRBD1. J lost 2 bases, V lost 4 bases, and 7 bases had no gene match. CDR1 and CDR2 (germline): KGHDR, SFDVKD. CDR3 length equals 15 residues.

The chain couples TRBV19 to TRBJ2-3; 8 positions agree with TRBD1. The CDR3 extends over 16 amino acids. Per germline, CDR1 LNHDA and CDR2 SQIVND (reference sequence). The junction had 8 bases not matched to a gene; V was cut back by 3 bases and J by 3 bases. CDR3 sequence: CASSIQGAFATDTQYF. The CDR3 DNA reads as TGTGCCAGTAGTATCCAGGGGGCATTTGCGACAGATACGCAGTATTTT.

This chain joins TRBV2 and TRBJ1-6; D unresolved. V lost 8 bases, J lost 10 bases, and 15 bases lay in between. Germline-derived CDR1 and CDR2 are SNHLY and FYNNEI. The CDR3 contains 13 residues. CDR3 region: CASLVGMDSPLHF. CDR3 bases: TGTGCCAGCTTAGTGGGGATGGACTCACCCCTCCACTTT.

The gene calls are TRBV10-3 and TRBJ1-6; TRBD1 is a possible D gene (5 bases). Deletions cut 6 bases from V and 10 bases from J, with 13 bases between. The CDR3 is 13 amino acids. CDR1 is ENHRY and CDR2 is SYGVKD in the germline V gene. The CDR3 here is CAISDGGDSPLHF. In DNA, the CDR3 is TGTGCCATCAGCGATGGGGGTGACTCACCCCTCCACTTT.

This chain connects TRBV7-9 to TRBJ1-2, with unresolved D. The CDR3 is 14 residues long. Germline CDR1 is SEHNR and CDR2 is FQNEAQ (reference sequence). Trimming removed 6 bases at V and 0 bases at J, with 11 bases between. The CDR3 bases are TGTGCCAGCAGAGAGGCAGGTACTAACTATGGCTACACCTTC. Encoded protein: CASREAGTNYGYTF. Full variable domain (remainder filled in from reference TRBV7-9 and TRBJ1-2): DTGVSQNPRHKITKRGQNVTFRCDPISEHNRLYWYRQTLGQGPEFLTYFQNEAQLEKSRLLSDRFSAERPKGSFSTLEIQRTEQGDSAMYLCASREAGTNYGYTFGSGTRLTVV.